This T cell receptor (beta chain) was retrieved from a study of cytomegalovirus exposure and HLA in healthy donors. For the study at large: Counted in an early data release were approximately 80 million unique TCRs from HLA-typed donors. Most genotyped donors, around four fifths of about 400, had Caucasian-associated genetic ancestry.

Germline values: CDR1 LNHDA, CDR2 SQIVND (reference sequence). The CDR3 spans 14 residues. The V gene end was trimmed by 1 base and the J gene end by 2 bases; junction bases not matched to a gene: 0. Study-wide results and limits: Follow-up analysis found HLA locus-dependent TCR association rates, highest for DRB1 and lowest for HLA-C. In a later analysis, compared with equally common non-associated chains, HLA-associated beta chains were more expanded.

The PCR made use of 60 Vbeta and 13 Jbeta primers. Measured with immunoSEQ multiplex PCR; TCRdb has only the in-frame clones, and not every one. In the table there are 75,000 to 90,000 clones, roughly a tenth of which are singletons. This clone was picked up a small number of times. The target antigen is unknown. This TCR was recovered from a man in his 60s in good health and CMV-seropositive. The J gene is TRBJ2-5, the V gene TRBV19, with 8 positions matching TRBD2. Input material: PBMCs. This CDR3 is CASSIAGGQETQYF. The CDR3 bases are TGTGCCAGTAGTATAGCGGGGGGGCAAGAGACCCAGTACTTC.